The next 7 T cell receptor beta chains were all read from a single sample in a study of blood T cell repertoires in COVID-19. TCRdb's table, derived via immunoSEQ multiplex PCR, lists solely in-frame clones and lacks some. The table has about 150,000 clones, 75% to 80% seen once; the top ten hold roughly 1.5%. What was sequenced was peripheral blood. These receptors were collected from a man older than 75 with acute or convalescent COVID-19.

The rearrangement joins TRBV28 to TRBJ1-6; D is possibly TRBD1 (5 bases). V gave up 6 bases and J gave up 4 bases, with 7 bases separating them. The CDR3 is 13 amino acids. CDR1 and CDR2 (germline): MDHEN, SYDVKM. In nucleotides, the CDR3 is TGTGCCAGCAGGGACACATATAATTCACCCCTCCACTTT. It is translated as CASRDTYNSPLHF.

V gene TRBV6-5 combines with J gene TRBJ1-5, with TRBD1 matching over 8 bases. This CDR3 contains 16 residues. Trimming cost V 0 bases and J 4 bases; bases outside gene matches: 5. Germline CDR1 is MNHEY and CDR2 is SVGAGI. As DNA, the CDR3 is TGTGCCAGCAGTTACTCGTCAGGGGGCGCAAATCAGCCCCAGCATTTT. Translating gives CASSYSSGGANQPQHF.

This chain links TRBV7-2 with TRBJ2-1, with D uncertain. This CDR3 has 12 residues. Germline CDR1 SGHTA, CDR2 FQGNSA. Trimming removed 5 bases at V and 6 bases at J, with 8 bases between. The CDR3 sequence is CASSPSANEQFF. The CDR3 DNA reads as TGTGCCAGCAGCCCGAGCGCCAATGAGCAGTTCTTC.

This chain links TRBV7-8 with TRBJ1-3; a possible D gene is TRBD1 (6 bases). The CDR3 is 13 residues long. The germline V gene encodes CDR1 SGHVS and CDR2 FQNEAQ. Trimming removed 4 bases from V and 3 bases from J, with 7 bases in between. In DNA, the CDR3 is TGTGCCAGCAGCTACAGGGTTGGAAACACCATATATTTT. Translation gives CASSYRVGNTIYF.

In DNA form, the CDR3 reads TGTGCCACCAGCCAGACAGGACCCTACAATGAGCAGTTCTTC. Its protein is CATSQTGPYNEQFF. The rearrangement joins TRBV24-1 to TRBJ2-1, with D tentatively TRBD1 (6 bases). Per the germline V gene, CDR1 is KGHDR and CDR2 is SFDVKD. V was trimmed by 7 bases and J by 2 bases, leaving 11 bases between them. The CDR3 is 14 residues long.

This chain links TRBV4-2 with TRBJ2-2; 12 nucleotides line up with TRBD2. The V gene end was trimmed by 1 base and the J gene end by 0 bases; junction bases not matched to a gene: 9. Germline-derived CDR1 and CDR2 are LGHNA and YNFKEQ. The CDR3 covers 20 residues. The CDR3 is CASSQGAILAGGPNTGELFF. CDR3 bases: TGTGCCAGCAGCCAAGGTGCCATACTAGCGGGGGGACCGAACACCGGGGAGCTGTTTTTT.

V usage is TRBV2 and J usage is TRBJ1-2; no firm D call. V was trimmed by 7 bases and J by 2 bases, leaving 14 bases between them. Germline values: CDR1 SNHLY, CDR2 FYNNEI. CDR3 length: 14 amino acids. The CDR3 spells CASKEALINYGYTF. For the CDR3, the DNA is TGTGCCAGCAAGGAGGCTCTCATAAACTATGGCTACACCTTC. Variable domain in full (rest from reference TRBV2 and TRBJ1-2): EPEVTQTPSHQVTQMGQEVILRCVPISNHLYFYWYRQILGQKVEFLVSFYNNEISEKSEIFDDQFSVERPDGSNFTLKIRSTKLEDSAMYFCASKEALINYGYTFGSGTRLTVV.